The rows below give T cell receptor beta chains drawn from one sample of a study of CD8 T cells in ankylosing spondylitis. TCRdb used MiXCR to reprocess the 5' RACE reads, holding one entry per CDR3 protein. The sample records 700,000 to 850,000 distinct CDR3 sequences, 10% to 15% being singletons. Specimen: blood, either unsorted or a sorted T cell fraction (not recorded which). Receptors originate from a male donor with ankylosing spondylitis. Both conserved end residues are part of each CDR3. D genes are given only for firm matches. A clone size is listed for some rows: how often the clone was seen (once, few, many), or a class if it is expanded.

>TRBJ1-6|NA|TRBV4-3|NA|19
CASSQEWAGAGSYNSPLHF
TGCGCCAGCAGCCAAGAATGGGCGGGGGCCGGATCCTATAATTCACCCCTCCACTTT
>TRBJ2-1|NA|TRBV6-5|few|15
CASSWDSSSYNEQFF
TGTGCCAGCAGTTGGGACTCGAGCTCCTACAATGAGCAGTTCTTC
>TRBJ2-5|TRBD1|TRBV10-3|few|15
CAIRGGQGMGETQYF
TGTGCCATCAGGGGAGGACAGGGGATGGGAGAGACCCAGTACTTC
>TRBJ2-5|NA|TRBV12-2|NA|14
CASRSGEVGETQYF
TGTGCAAGTCGCTCAGGCGAGGTCGGCGAGACCCAGTACTTC
>TRBJ2-1|NA|TRBV5-1|few|20
CASSLARGEASLSSYNEQFF
TGCGCCAGCAGCTTGGCCAGAGGTGAAGCTAGCTTGAGCTCCTACAATGAGCAGTTCTTC
>TRBJ2-3|NA|TRBV20-1|NA|18
CSARAGLLGSGSTDTQYF
TGCAGTGCTAGAGCAGGGCTCTTGGGTAGCGGTAGCACAGATACGCAGTATTTT
>TRBJ2-5|NA|TRBV5-6|few|16
CASSLRDHTYQETQYF
TGTGCCAGCAGCTTGAGGGACCACACGTACCAAGAGACCCAGTACTTC
>TRBJ2-1|NA|TRBV6-4|NA|20
CASSDSWGGVVQNALDEQFF
TGTGCCAGCAGTGACTCTTGGGGCGGAGTGGTGCAAAATGCTTTAGATGAGCAGTTCTTC
>TRBJ2-3|TRBD2|TRBV20-1|few|16
CSAAGGTSGGTDTQYF
TGCAGTGCTGCCGGAGGGACTAGCGGGGGAACAGATACGCAGTATTTT
>TRBJ2-7|TRBD2|TRBV7-8|few|14
CASSLGTSFYEQYF
TGTGCCAGCAGCTTGGGGACTAGCTTCTACGAGCAGTACTTC
>TRBJ2-2|TRBD2|TRBV7-2|few|17
CASSLLWTSGNTGELFF
TGTGCCAGCAGCTTACTATGGACTAGCGGGAACACCGGGGAGCTGTTTTTT
>TRBJ2-7|TRBD1|TRBV4-2|NA|15
CASSQDRGQPYEQYF
TGTGCCAGCAGCCAAGATCGGGGACAGCCCTACGAGCAGTACTTC
>TRBJ2-7|NA|TRBV18|few|15
CASSPKTAGPYEQYF
TGTGCCAGCTCACCCAAAACAGCTGGTCCCTACGAGCAGTACTTC
>TRBJ2-3|NA|TRBV29-1|many|14
CSARRDISTDTQYF
TGCAGCGCCCGGCGGGATATTAGCACAGATACGCAGTATTTT
>TRBJ2-7|NA|TRBV5-1|few|13
CASSVQGNYEQYF
TGCGCCAGCAGCGTCCAGGGTAACTACGAGCAGTACTTC
>TRBJ1-1|NA|TRBV7-2|NA|12
CASSLSVTEAFF
TGTGCCAGCAGCTTATCAGTAACTGAAGCTTTCTTT
>TRBJ2-5|NA|TRBV7-2|many|13
CASSFDRQETQYF
TGTGCCAGCAGCTTCGACAGACAAGAGACCCAGTACTTC
>TRBJ2-5|TRBD1|TRBV28|once|13
CASNRGRWETQYF
TGTGCCAGCAACAGGGGGCGATGGGAGACCCAGTACTTC
>TRBJ2-7|TRBD2|TRBV20-1|NA|14
CSAGAGGFTYEQYF
TGCAGTGCTGGAGCGGGGGGGTTTACCTACGAGCAGTACTTC
>TRBJ1-1|TRBD1|TRBV30|few|13
CAWGGTGVFSAFF
TGTGCCTGGGGTGGCACAGGGGTATTCTCGGCTTTCTTT
>TRBJ1-4|NA|TRBV7-2|few|15
CASSLRPGVNEKLFF
TGTGCCAGCAGCTTAAGGCCGGGGGTTAATGAAAAACTGTTTTTT
>TRBJ2-5|TRBD2|TRBV20-1|NA|15
CSARGASGVLETQYF
TGCAGTGCTAGGGGGGCTAGCGGGGTCCTGGAGACCCAGTACTTC
>TRBJ2-3|NA|TRBV9|NA|14
CASTQGQIGDTQYF
TGTGCCAGCACCCAAGGACAAATCGGAGATACGCAGTATTTT
>TRBJ2-1|NA|TRBV20-1|many|11
CSGTSYNEQFF
TGCAGCGGGACATCCTACAATGAGCAGTTCTTC
>TRBJ1-2|NA|TRBV29-1|many|11
CSVEVPGGYTF
TGCAGCGTTGAAGTACCGGGTGGCTACACCTTC
>TRBJ1-5|TRBD1|TRBV20-1|NA|15
CSALIGQGNNQPQHF
TGCAGTGCATTAATCGGACAGGGCAACAATCAGCCCCAGCATTTT
>TRBJ1-1|TRBD1|TRBV27|few|15
CASRDRALLSTEAFF
TGTGCCAGTCGAGACAGGGCATTACTTAGCACTGAAGCTTTCTTT
>TRBJ2-2|TRBD1|TRBV24-1|NA|16
CATSETGIANTGELFF
TGTGCCACCAGCGAGACAGGGATCGCGAACACCGGGGAGCTGTTTTTT
>TRBJ2-3|TRBD2|TRBV19|few|16
CASRGPGTSSTDTQYF
TGTGCCAGTAGGGGTCCCGGGACTAGCAGCACAGATACGCAGTATTTT
>TRBJ2-1|TRBD2|TRBV12-3/TRBV12-4|NA|16
CASSFLTSGSTGEQFF
TGTGCCAGCAGTTTCTTGACTAGCGGGAGTACTGGTGAGCAGTTCTTC
>TRBJ2-3|NA|TRBV28|NA|13
CASTVPGSDTQYF
TGTGCCAGCACCGTTCCTGGTTCAGATACGCAGTATTTT
>TRBJ2-7|NA|TRBV7-2|many|14
CASSLLAQNYEQYF
TGTGCCAGCAGCTTACTAGCCCAAAACTACGAGCAGTACTTC
>TRBJ1-2|TRBD1|TRBV29-1|NA|17
CSVRVGTGASTNYGYTF
TGCAGCGTGAGGGTCGGGACAGGGGCCTCTACTAACTATGGCTACACCTTC
>TRBJ2-4|NA|TRBV20-1|few|11
CSAIQGDIQYF
TGCAGTGCTATACAGGGAGACATTCAGTACTTC
>TRBJ1-1|TRBD1|TRBV10-3|few|18
CAISEHRDRGKADTEAFF
TGTGCCATCAGTGAGCACCGGGACAGGGGTAAGGCGGACACTGAAGCTTTCTTT
>TRBJ2-1|TRBD1|TRBV7-3|few|15
CASSADRGAYNEQFF
TGTGCCAGCAGCGCGGACAGGGGGGCCTACAATGAGCAGTTCTTC
>TRBJ1-3|NA|TRBV20-1|many|12
CSAREGGNTIYF
TGCAGTGCTAGGGAGGGCGGAAACACCATATATTTT
>TRBJ2-3|NA|TRBV7-9|NA|16
CASSLGLPGSSDTQYF
TGTGCCAGCAGCTTAGGCCTCCCTGGGTCGTCAGATACGCAGTATTTT
>TRBJ1-6|NA|TRBV20-1|NA|13
CSASLQGGSPLHF
TGCAGTGCTAGTTTACAGGGTGGTTCACCCCTCCACTTT
>TRBJ1-3|NA|TRBV20-1|few|15
CSARGDHSFGNTIYF
TGCAGTGCTAGGGGGGACCACTCCTTTGGAAACACCATATATTTT